A single sample is the source of the 6 T cell receptor beta chains below, sequenced in a study of blood T cell repertoires in COVID-19. Only in-frame clones appear in the TCRdb table, and some are missing; sequencing was by immunoSEQ multiplex PCR. Seen here are 400,000 to 550,000 clones, around 90% observed once, and the top ten hold approximately 2%. The sequencing sample was made of PBMCs or T cells enriched from blood (not recorded which). The receptor source for this set is a young woman with acute COVID-19.

J is TRBJ1-1 and V is TRBV30; 8 bases are a match to TRBD1. The ends lost 5 bases at V and 4 bases at J; junction bases unmatched: 6. Looked up from germline, CDR1 is GTSNPN and CDR2 is SVGIG (reference sequence). The CDR3 contains 13 residues. The CDR3 spells CAWGQGIVTEAFF. CDR3 sequence (DNA): TGTGCCTGGGGACAGGGAATCGTCACTGAAGCTTTCTTT.

The chain has TRBV30 and TRBJ2-1; TRBD2 agrees at 14 bases. Germline trimming cut 3 bases from V and 8 bases from J; bases unmatched to any gene: 9. Germline V lookup: CDR1 GTSNPN, CDR2 SVGIG (reference sequence). The CDR3 runs to 16 residues. The CDR3 DNA reads TGTGCCTGGAGCGGGGGACTAGCGGGAGAGAGCGATGAGCAGTTCTTC. Translated, it gives CAWSGGLAGESDEQFF.

The rearrangement links TRBV28 to TRBJ2-5, with D tentatively TRBD1 (5 bases). The CDR3 loop spans 13 amino acids. CDR1 and CDR2 from the germline V gene are MDHEN and SYDVKM. Trimming pared 6 bases from V and 1 base from J, leaving 9 bases between. This chain's CDR3 is CASRDNVQETQYF. The CDR3 nucleotides are TGTGCCAGCAGGGACAACGTCCAAGAGACCCAGTACTTC.

This chain uses TRBV6-2 or TRBV6-3 with TRBJ2-1; no clear D gene. The length of the CDR3 is 17 residues. V lost 2 bases and J 0 bases, leaving 14 bases between the germline ends. Germline V gives CDR1 MNHEY, CDR2 SVGEGT. The CDR3, as DNA: TGTGCCAGCAGTTACGACCCTACGCGGCACTCCTACAATGAGCAGTTCTTC. Protein product: CASSYDPTRHSYNEQFF.

V is TRBV9 and J is TRBJ1-4; D is perhaps TRBD1 (6 bases). The germline V gene has CDR1 SGDLS and CDR2 YYNGEE. The V end lost 0 bases, the J end lost 3 bases, and 9 bases lay between the germline ends. CDR3 length: 15 amino acids. The DNA of the CDR3 is TGTGCCAGCAGCGTAGAGCCAGGGGCTAATGAAAAACTGTTTTTT. Translated: CASSVEPGANEKLFF. Full variable domain (remainder filled in from reference TRBV9 and TRBJ1-4): DSGVTQTPKHLITATGQRVTLRCSPRSGDLSVYWYQQSLDQGLQFLIQYYNGEERAKGNILERFSAQQFPDLHSELNLSSLELGDSALYFCASSVEPGANEKLFFGSGTQLSVL.

This clone was counted once. This sequence joins TRBV12-3 or TRBV12-4 and TRBJ1-1; no clear D gene. Trimming took 7 bases from V and 0 from J, leaving 9 bases between them. This CDR3 region has 13 residues. Here the CDR3 DNA reads TGTGCCAGCAAGAGACACCTGAACACTGAAGCTTTCTTT. Its translation: CASKRHLNTEAFF.